This passage covers 12 T cell receptor beta chains from one sample sequenced in a study of low-dose radiotherapy and immunotherapy resistance in tumors. Alpha- and beta-chain coverage of first-strand cDNA came from TRAV- and TRBV-specific primers. Amplification, which lasted approximately 19 PCR cycles, used a constant-region primer and V-primer adapter to amplify TCRs. MiXCR, run by TCRdb on the reads, gives a single entry per CDR3 protein. The table lists about 7,900 distinct CDR3 sequences, about 65% of them singletons. The source of these receptors is a human donor with advanced metastatic prostate, ovarian, gallbladder or colorectal cancer (not recorded which). This table probably holds off-target reads from a library built for another chain.

The rearrangement joins TRBV28 to TRBJ1-4; 11 nucleotides align to TRBD1. This CDR3 has 16 residues. Looked up from germline, CDR1 is MDHEN and CDR2 is SYDVKM. The V and J ends lost 6 bases and 7 bases, in that order; junction bases with no gene match: 10. CDR3 nucleotides: TGTGCCAGCAGCCTTCGGGGGACAGGGGGGATTGAAAAACTGTTTTTT. Translated, it gives CASSLRGTGGIEKLFF.

This clonotype has a single count. The V gene is TRBV5-1, the J gene TRBJ2-2; perhaps D is TRBD1 or TRBD2 (5 bases each). The V gene's germline CDR1 is SGHRS and CDR2 YFSETQ. The germline V and J ends were trimmed by 4 bases and 7 bases, with 11 bases remaining between them. This CDR3 region has 13 residues. Here the CDR3 reads CASSDEGFGELFF. The DNA of the CDR3 is TGCGCCAGCAGCGACGAGGGGTTCGGGGAGCTGTTTTTT. Using reference TRBV5-1 and TRBJ2-2 for the parts outside the CDR3, the full variable domain is KAGVTQTPRYLIKTRGQQVTLSCSPISGHRSVSWYQQTPGQGLQFLFEYFSETQRNKGNFPGRFSGRQFSNSRSEMNVSTLELGDSALYLCASSDEGFGELFFGEGSRLTVL.

The chain employs TRBV28 and TRBJ2-5, with D perhaps matching TRBD2 (6 bases). The V end lost 9 bases, the J end lost 2 bases, and 19 bases lay between the germline ends. The CDR3 is 15 amino acids. Germline CDR1 MDHEN, CDR2 SYDVKM. Here the CDR3 reads CASPPGNGRQETQYF. For the CDR3, the DNA is TGTGCCAGTCCCCCGGGAAACGGGAGACAAGAGACCCAGTACTTC.

The chain employs TRBV27 and TRBJ1-6, with D possibly TRBD1 on 6 matching bases. Germline V lookup: CDR1 MNHEY, CDR2 SMNVEV (reference sequence). The CDR3 totals 14 residues. Trimming cost V 6 bases and J 7 bases, with 13 bases left between them. The CDR3 is CASREHRENSPLHF. The CDR3 nucleotides are TGTGCCAGCAGGGAACACAGGGAGAATTCACCCCTCCACTTT.

The J gene is TRBJ2-1, the V gene TRBV19; 11 nucleotides align to TRBD2. V trimming: 4 bases; J trimming: 3 bases; junction bases outside the gene matches: 5. The length of the CDR3 is 16 residues. Germline CDR1 is LNHDA and CDR2 is SQIVND (reference sequence). The CDR3 is CASSTWGTSGYNEQFF. CDR3 DNA: TGTGCCAGTAGTACTTGGGGGACTAGCGGCTACAATGAGCAGTTCTTC.

The chain has TRBV12-3 or TRBV12-4 and TRBJ2-5; D unresolved. The germline V and J ends were trimmed by 1 base and 4 bases, with 1 base remaining between them. The CDR3 runs 11 residues. In DNA form, the CDR3 reads TGTGCCAGCAGTTTAGGAGAGACCCAGTACTTC. Translating it yields CASSLGETQYF.

J is TRBJ2-5 and V is TRBV6-6; 9 nucleotides agree with TRBD1. The CDR3 extends over 13 amino acids. CDR1 is MNHNY and CDR2 is SVGAGI in the germline V gene (reference sequence). Trimming removed 5 bases from V and 4 bases from J; junction bases left unmatched: 2. CDR3 residues: CASSPTGGETQYF. CDR3 in DNA: TGTGCCAGCAGTCCGACAGGGGGAGAGACCCAGTACTTC.

CDR3 DNA sequence: TGTGCCAGCAGTTACTCGAAAGGGTCTGGGGCCAACGTCCTGACTTTC. Translating it yields CASSYSKGSGANVLTF. The V call is TRBV6-2 or TRBV6-3, the J call TRBJ2-6, with D hard to call. Germline V gene data show CDR1 as MNHEY and CDR2 as SVGEGT. The V gene lost 0 bases and the J gene lost 1 base, with 7 bases spanning the gap. This CDR3 has 16 residues.

This chain connects TRBV24-1 to TRBJ2-7; TRBD2 is a possible D gene (5 bases). The germline V and J ends were trimmed by 4 bases and 5 bases, with 11 bases remaining between them. The length of the CDR3 is 13 residues. Germline CDR1 reads KGHDR; CDR2 reads SFDVKD. The CDR3 region is CATSEAGVHEQYF. CDR3 in DNA: TGTGCCACCAGTGAGGCCGGGGTCCACGAGCAGTACTTC.

This clonotype was counted once. The genes are TRBV11-2 and TRBJ2-5, with TRBD2 identical over 13 bases. The CDR3 contains 15 residues. Germline loops: CDR1 SGHAT, CDR2 FQNNGV. The J segment lost 2 bases and the V segment lost 6 bases, leaving 3 bases of the junction unmatched. In DNA form, the CDR3 reads TGTGCCAGCAGGGGACTAGCGGGAAGACAAGAGACCCAGTACTTC. Residues: CASRGLAGRQETQYF.

The V and J genes are TRBV28 and TRBJ2-7, with 7 positions matching TRBD1. The V gene end was trimmed by 1 base and the J gene end by 3 bases; junction bases not matched to a gene: 24. The length of the CDR3 is 21 residues. Germline V gene lookup returns CDR1 MDHEN and CDR2 SYDVKM. CDR3 region: CASSLFPTRPSLGTENYEQYF. The DNA of the CDR3 is TGTGCCAGCAGTTTATTCCCAACGCGGCCCTCCCTCGGGACAGAAAACTACGAGCAGTACTTC.

This rearrangement joins TRBV13 to TRBJ2-2, with 11 nucleotides matching TRBD1. Germline V gene data show CDR1 as PRHDT and CDR2 as FYEKMQ (reference sequence). Germline trimming cut 5 bases from V and 1 base from J; bases unmatched to any gene: 3. The CDR3 totals 16 residues. CDR3 amino acids: CASSRTGGWNTGELFF. CDR3 sequence (DNA): TGTGCCAGCAGCCGGACAGGGGGCTGGAACACCGGGGAGCTGTTTTTT.